Below, 25 T cell receptor beta chains from the same sample are listed, as sequenced in a study of blood T cell repertoires in COVID-19. Method: immunoSEQ multiplex PCR; TCRdb's copy keeps in-frame clones and lacks some. This sample has under 130,000 clones; roughly 79% occur once, and the top ten carry 30% to 45%. The material sequenced was peripheral blood. Receptors were obtained from an older man with acute or convalescent COVID-19.

The chain recombines TRBV3-1 (or the pseudogene TRBV3-2) with TRBJ2-3; tentative D call: TRBD2 (5 bases). CDR3 length: 16 amino acids. Trimming took 3 bases from V and 7 from J, leaving 20 bases between them. In germline, CDR1 is LGHDT, CDR2 YNNKEL (reference sequence). CDR3 sequence: CASSHHPPGVANTQYF. The CDR3 DNA reads as TGTGCCAGCAGCCACCATCCGCCCGGGGTGGCAAATACGCAGTATTTT.

The chain links TRBV6-4 to TRBJ1-1; possible D gene TRBD1, 6 bases. The CDR3 runs 13 residues. Germline CDR1 is MRHNA and CDR2 is SNTAGT. Trimming removed 5 bases from V and 5 bases from J, with 12 bases in between. CDR3 DNA sequence: TGTGCCAGCAGTCTACAGGGAGGGACTGAAGCTTTCTTT. Translated: CASSLQGGTEAFF.

This clone was seen once. This sequence joins TRBV19 and TRBJ2-1; 9 bases match TRBD1. Losses at the gene ends were 6 bases for V and 2 bases for J; bases not matched to a gene: 8. The CDR3 length is 16 residues. CDR1 and CDR2 from the germline V gene are LNHDA and SQIVND (reference sequence). The CDR3 protein is CASRKPGQGTYNEQFF. Written as DNA, the CDR3 is TGTGCCAGTAGAAAACCGGGACAGGGAACCTACAATGAGCAGTTCTTC.

The rearrangement links TRBV19 to TRBJ2-1, with D possibly TRBD1 on 5 matching bases. Trimming took 3 bases from V and 0 from J, leaving 12 bases between them. The CDR3 contains 16 residues. The V gene's germline CDR1 is LNHDA and CDR2 SQIVND (reference sequence). DNA of the CDR3: TGTGCCAGTAGTATGTTAGGGGTCAGCTCCTACAATGAGCAGTTCTTC. This codes for CASSMLGVSSYNEQFF. Filled out from reference TRBV19 and TRBJ2-1, the complete variable domain reads DGGITQSPKYLFRKEGQNVTLSCEQNLNHDAMYWYRQDPGQGLRLIYYSQIVNDFQKGDIAEGYSVSREKKESFPLTVTSAQKNPTAFYLCASSMLGVSSYNEQFFGPGTRLTVL.

The chain uses TRBV10-3 and TRBJ1-1; 10 bases align to TRBD1. The germline V gene encodes CDR1 ENHRY and CDR2 SYGVKD. The CDR3 extends over 12 amino acids. Trimming cost V 11 bases and J 6 bases; bases outside gene matches: 6. CDR3 DNA sequence: TGTGCCGTTGGACAGGGGGGTGCTGAAGCTTTCTTT. This codes for CAVGQGGAEAFF.

The chain employs TRBV29-1 and TRBJ2-3, with D hard to call. CDR1 is SQVTM and CDR2 is ANQGSEA in the germline V gene. This CDR3 spans 12 amino acids. Trimming cost V 4 bases and J 0 bases, with 5 bases left between them. The CDR3 here is CSVVQSTDTQYF. CDR3 bases: TGCAGCGTTGTTCAGAGCACAGATACGCAGTATTTT.

The chain combines TRBV24-1 with TRBJ2-1; tentatively, D is TRBD1 (5 bases). This CDR3 has 15 amino acids. V was pared by 3 bases and J by 6 bases, with 14 bases between. Germline V gene lookup returns CDR1 KGHDR and CDR2 SFDVKD. The CDR3 nucleotides are TGTGCCACCAGTGATACTCGTTCAGGGTTCAATGAGCAGTTCTTC. Encoded protein: CATSDTRSGFNEQFF.

The chain links TRBV27 to TRBJ1-1; D is ambiguous. V was clipped by 5 bases and J by 0 bases, with 16 bases between them. Germline-derived CDR1 and CDR2 are MNHEY and SMNVEV (reference sequence). This CDR3 is built from 16 residues. The CDR3 DNA is TGTGCCAGCAGTAGGGAGTTTCTCCCTATGAACACTGAAGCTTTCTTT. Translating gives CASSREFLPMNTEAFF.

This clone was observed a handful of times. This chain uses TRBV4-1 with TRBJ2-7; TRBD2 aligns across 7 bases. CDR1 and CDR2 (germline): MGHRA, YSYEKL. The CDR3 extends over 15 amino acids. Trimming removed 0 bases from V and 6 bases from J; junction bases left unmatched: 8. The CDR3 spells CASSQEWREPGEQYF. The CDR3 DNA reads as TGCGCCAGCAGCCAAGAGTGGCGGGAGCCGGGCGAGCAGTACTTC.

This clone was counted a single time. V is TRBV5-1 and J is TRBJ1-5, with D possibly matching TRBD1 (6 bases). This CDR3 spans 14 amino acids. Looked up from germline, CDR1 is SGHRS and CDR2 is YFSETQ. V lost 4 bases and J lost 3, with 11 bases in between. CDR3 region: CASSPDRNNQPQHF. The CDR3 DNA sequence: TGCGCCAGCAGCCCAGACAGGAACAATCAGCCCCAGCATTTT. Together with reference TRBV5-1 and TRBJ1-5, the CDR3 gives the full variable domain: KAGVTQTPRYLIKTRGQQVTLSCSPISGHRSVSWYQQTPGQGLQFLFEYFSETQRNKGNFPGRFSGRQFSNSRSEMNVSTLELGDSALYLCASSPDRNNQPQHFGDGTRLSIL.

On this clone itself: In the same sample, other DNA sequences code for this CDR3. V gene TRBV2 combines with J gene TRBJ2-5; D possibly corresponds to TRBD2 (6 bases). Germline CDR1 reads SNHLY; CDR2 reads FYNNEI. The CDR3 is 13 amino acids. Trimming shortened V by 2 bases and J by 2 bases, and 6 bases separated the two germline ends. The CDR3 bases are TGTGCCAGCAGTGAACGGGGGCAAGAGACCCAGTACTTC. Its translation: CASSERGQETQYF.

This clone came up once. The V gene is TRBV27, the J gene TRBJ2-1, with 7 bases lining up with TRBD2. The CDR3 totals 15 residues. V shed 4 bases, J shed 5 bases, and the junction held 8 bases outside the gene matches. The germline CDR1 and CDR2 sequences are MNHEY and SMNVEV (reference sequence). CDR3 coding DNA: TGTGCCAGCAGTTCCCCCGGGACTAAGAACAATGAGCAGTTCTTC. Encoded protein: CASSSPGTKNNEQFF.

The chain couples TRBV5-1 to TRBJ2-7; 10 bases match TRBD1. Per germline, CDR1 SGHRS and CDR2 YFSETQ. The CDR3 sequence is 13 residues long. With V trimmed by 4 bases and J by 6 bases, 4 bases remained unmatched. DNA of the CDR3: TGCGCCAGCAGCAGTGGGACAGGGGCCGAGCAGTACTTC. The encoded protein is CASSSGTGAEQYF.

The gene calls are TRBV28 and TRBJ1-1, with unresolved D. The CDR3 totals 13 residues. V lost 7 bases and J 5 bases, leaving 14 bases between the germline ends. Germline V lookup: CDR1 MDHEN, CDR2 SYDVKM. The CDR3 DNA sequence: TGTGCCAGCACTTTTACGATCGGGACTGAAGCTTTCTTT. Its protein product is CASTFTIGTEAFF.

The chain couples TRBV6-5 to TRBJ1-4; perhaps TRBD1 as D (6 bases). The V end was cut by 6 bases, the J end by 8 bases, with 16 bases between. From germline, CDR1 is MNHEY and CDR2 SVGAGI. The CDR3 is 14 residues long. Here the CDR3 reads CASSPAQGTEKLFF. CDR3 nucleotide sequence: TGTGCCAGCAGCCCGGCACAGGGCACAGAAAAACTGTTTTTT.

The chain couples TRBV7-9 to TRBJ1-1, with TRBD1 identical over 7 bases. The CDR3 is 15 residues long. The germline V gene encodes CDR1 SEHNR and CDR2 FQNEAQ (reference sequence). V gave up 4 bases and J gave up 6 bases; unmatched junction bases: 11. Written as DNA, the CDR3 is TGTGCCAGCAGCTCCTCTGACAGGGTCTTTGCTGAAGCTTTCTTT. Its protein is CASSSSDRVFAEAFF.

This CDR3 reads CASSVNSGNTIYF. As DNA, the CDR3 is TGTGCCAGTAGTGTAAACTCTGGAAACACCATATATTTT. The V gene is TRBV19, the J gene TRBJ1-3; unclear D gene. The germline V gene encodes CDR1 LNHDA and CDR2 SQIVND (reference sequence). CDR3 size: 13 residues. V lost 5 bases to trimming and J lost 0 bases, with 5 bases between them.

The DNA of the CDR3 is TGTGCCAGCAGCCTCTACCAAGGCAGGGGCTATGGCTACACCTTC. Protein: CASSLYQGRGYGYTF. This rearrangement joins TRBV7-2 to TRBJ1-2; D possibly corresponds to TRBD1 (6 bases). The CDR3 consists of 15 residues. The V end was cut by 5 bases, the J end by 4 bases, with 17 bases between. Germline CDR1 and CDR2: SGHTA and FQGNSA.

This clone has only one observation. This rearrangement joins TRBV28 to TRBJ1-4; TRBD1 is a possible D gene (6 bases). V was trimmed by 3 bases and J by 13 bases, leaving 12 bases between them. The germline V gene has CDR1 MDHEN and CDR2 SYDVKM. The CDR3 consists of 12 residues. The CDR3 here is CASSFTGRGLFF. The CDR3 DNA reads TGTGCCAGCAGTTTTACAGGGAGGGGACTGTTTTTT.

This chain joins TRBV28 and TRBJ1-2; a possible D gene is TRBD1 (5 bases). Germline V lookup: CDR1 MDHEN, CDR2 SYDVKM. This CDR3 contains 12 residues. Trimming left V 5 bases short and J 5 bases short, with 9 bases between. CDR3 sequence reads: CASSRREYGYTF. In DNA, the CDR3 is TGTGCCAGCAGTCGCAGGGAATATGGCTACACCTTC.

This chain connects TRBV14 to TRBJ2-2; 8 bases line up with TRBD2. The V segment lost 4 bases and the J segment 5 bases; nucleotides outside the gene matches: 15. The germline V gene encodes CDR1 SGHDN and CDR2 FVKESK. The CDR3 covers 18 residues. The CDR3 coding sequence is TGTGCCAGCAGCCTGCAAATGGGCGCGGGAGGAGAGACCGGGGAGCTGTTTTTT. Protein: CASSLQMGAGGETGELFF.

The table lists this clone with a count of one. This chain joins TRBV5-8 and TRBJ1-5, with 8 bases matching TRBD1. Germline lookup yields CDR1 SGHTS and CDR2 YDEGEE. This CDR3 is 16 amino acids long. V lost 4 bases, J lost 0 bases, and 6 bases stayed unmatched. The CDR3 here is CASSRGTGDSNQPQHF. The DNA for the CDR3 is TGTGCCAGCAGCAGGGGGACAGGAGATAGCAATCAGCCCCAGCATTTT.

The chain couples TRBV11-2 to TRBJ2-7; no firm D call. V gave up 4 bases and J gave up 3 bases, with 16 bases separating them. The CDR3 runs to 15 residues. The germline V gene has CDR1 SGHAT and CDR2 FQNNGV. The DNA of the CDR3 is TGTGCCAGCAGCTCCGGAATACAGTCTTTCTACGAGCAGTACTTC. This gives the protein CASSSGIQSFYEQYF.

The chain couples TRBV11-2 to TRBJ1-1; possibly TRBD1 for D (5 bases). The V and J ends lost 6 bases and 5 bases respectively, with 13 bases between them. This CDR3 has 13 amino acids. CDR1 SGHAT and CDR2 FQNNGV come from the germline V gene. CDR3 nucleotides: TGTGCCAGCAGTCAGGGCCCGAGTACTGAAGCTTTCTTT. It is translated as CASSQGPSTEAFF.

The sample holds one count of this clone. This chain joins TRBV9 and TRBJ1-2, with 10 bases fitting TRBD1. The CDR3 sequence is 15 residues long. V shed 2 bases, J shed 3 bases, and the junction held 4 bases outside the gene matches. In germline, CDR1 is SGDLS, CDR2 YYNGEE. The CDR3 spells CASSVMTGGYYGYTF. The CDR3 DNA reads as TGTGCCAGCAGCGTGATGACAGGGGGCTACTATGGCTACACCTTC.